These 25 T cell receptor beta chains came from one sample sequenced in a study of OX40 agonist ivuxolimab in advanced cancers. Here immunoSEQ multiplex PCR was the method, and the copy in TCRdb shows in-frame clones only, minus some. The table records approximately 70,000 clones, 85% to 95% of them present only once. This specimen consisted of CD4+ or CD8+ T cells sorted from blood, obtained in a trial of the OX40 agonist ivuxolimab. These receptors came from an adult with an advanced solid tumor such as melanoma, head and neck, liver or kidney cancer.

The chain links TRBV10-3 to TRBJ2-4, with D maybe TRBD2 (6 bases). The V end lost 2 bases, the J end lost 8 bases, and 16 bases lay between the germline ends. The CDR3 totals 15 residues. The germline V gene has CDR1 ENHRY and CDR2 SYGVKD. Here the CDR3 reads CAISERGGAGDIQYF. CDR3 DNA sequence: TGTGCCATCAGTGAGAGGGGAGGTGCCGGGGACATTCAGTACTTC.

The CDR3 is CASSVPGAGSYNEQFF. CDR3 DNA sequence: TGTGCCAGCAGCGTTCCGGGGGCAGGGTCCTACAATGAGCAGTTCTTC. The rearrangement joins TRBV5-8 to TRBJ2-1; D assignment may be TRBD1 or TRBD2 (6 bases each). CDR1 SGHTS and CDR2 YDEGEE come from the germline V gene. Trimming took off 4 bases at V and 1 base at J, with 15 bases between the two ends. The CDR3 runs to 16 residues.

The CDR3 reads CASSPRGEYGYTF. Written as DNA, the CDR3 is TGTGCCAGCAGCCCTCGGGGGGAGTATGGCTACACCTTC. The chain carries TRBV14 and TRBJ1-2; TRBD1 is a possible D gene (5 bases). The V and J ends lost 4 bases and 5 bases respectively, with 11 bases between them. From germline, CDR1 is SGHDN and CDR2 FVKESK. CDR3 size: 13 residues.

V usage is TRBV4-1 and J usage is TRBJ1-4; possibly TRBD1 for D (5 bases). CDR3 length: 16 amino acids. V lost 3 bases, J lost 4 bases, and 15 bases lay in between. CDR1 is MGHRA, CDR2 YSYEKL, per germline. CDR3 sequence reads: CASSQRGTALNEKLFF. The CDR3 region has the DNA TGCGCCAGCAGCCAGCGAGGGACGGCCCTTAATGAAAAACTGTTTTTT.

The gene calls are TRBV4-1 and TRBJ1-1; D unresolved. Germline V gene sequence: CDR1 MGHRA, CDR2 YSYEKL. V dropped 6 bases and J dropped 1 base, with 21 bases sitting between them. The CDR3 loop spans 17 amino acids. For the CDR3, the DNA is TGCGCCAGCAGTCGGTTTAACTCAGTTACAGAGAACACTGAAGCTTTCTTT. Its protein product is CASSRFNSVTENTEAFF.

J is TRBJ2-7 and V is TRBV2, with 8 bases lining up with TRBD2. The CDR3 length is 12 residues. Germline assignment: CDR1 SNHLY and CDR2 FYNNEI. With V trimmed by 8 bases and J by 2 bases, 2 bases remained unmatched. The CDR3: CASVSGTYEQYF. DNA of the CDR3: TGTGCCAGCGTTAGCGGGACCTACGAGCAGTACTTC.

The rearrangement joins TRBV11-2 to TRBJ2-7; unclear D gene. Germline CDR1 reads SGHAT; CDR2 reads FQNNGV. The CDR3 spans 14 residues. V shed 0 bases and J shed 6 bases, with 12 bases lying between them. CDR3 region: CASSLEERLGEQYF. CDR3 nucleotides: TGTGCCAGCAGCTTAGAGGAAAGGTTAGGCGAGCAGTACTTC.

The V and J genes are TRBV6-5 and TRBJ2-5; D unresolved. V was pared by 6 bases and J by 1 base, with 15 bases between. This CDR3 region has 15 residues. Germline lookup yields CDR1 MNHEY and CDR2 SVGAGI. As DNA, the CDR3 is TGTGCCAGCAGCTCCCTTTTTAGCAGCCAAGAGACCCAGTACTTC. Encoded protein: CASSSLFSSQETQYF.

This chain connects TRBV6-5 to TRBJ2-7; a possible D gene is TRBD2 (5 bases). The CDR3 has 13 amino acids. CDR1 MNHEY and CDR2 SVGAGI come from the germline V gene. Trimming removed 0 bases at V and 4 bases at J, with 7 bases between. The CDR3 coding sequence is TGTGCCAGCAGTTACTCGAGGGAATACGAGCAGTACTTC. The encoded protein is CASSYSREYEQYF.

This sequence joins TRBV19 and TRBJ1-5; perhaps TRBD1 as D (5 bases). V lost 7 bases, J lost 7 bases, and 17 bases lay in between. Germline CDR1 and CDR2: LNHDA and SQIVND (reference sequence). The CDR3 contains 14 residues. For the CDR3, the DNA is TGTGCCAGTACCTCCGGGGCAAATGGGCAGCCCCAGCATTTT. Its protein is CASTSGANGQPQHF.

The rearrangement links TRBV7-2 to TRBJ2-5; D may be TRBD2 (6 bases). The CDR3 totals 12 residues. Germline values: CDR1 SGHTA, CDR2 FQGNSA. V was shortened by 5 bases and J by 4 bases, with 8 bases between the two germline ends. CDR3 loop: CASSRAGETQYF. DNA for the CDR3: TGTGCCAGCAGCCGAGCGGGAGAGACCCAGTACTTC. Based on the CDR3 plus reference TRBV7-2 and TRBJ2-5, the full variable domain is GAGVSQSPSNKVTEKGKDVELRCDPISGHTALYWYRQSLGQGLEFLIYFQGNSAPDKSGLPSDRFSAERTGGSVSTLTIQRTQQEDSAVYLCASSRAGETQYFGPGTRLLVL.

The genes are TRBV19 and TRBJ2-3, with 7 bases aligning to TRBD1. Germline V gives CDR1 LNHDA, CDR2 SQIVND (reference sequence). This CDR3 has 14 amino acids. V shed 7 bases, J shed 2 bases, and the junction held 6 bases outside the gene matches. CDR3 sequence reads: CASTLGQDTDTQYF. Written as DNA, the CDR3 is TGTGCCAGTACCCTAGGACAGGACACAGATACGCAGTATTTT.

The rearrangement joins TRBV4-1 to TRBJ2-4; D gene ambiguous. V was trimmed by 4 bases and J by 1 base, leaving 11 bases between them. Germline lookup yields CDR1 MGHRA and CDR2 YSYEKL. The CDR3 spans 15 residues. The CDR3, as DNA: TGCGCCAGCAGCCCCCGTTCTCATGCCAAAAACATTCAGTACTTC. Its translation is CASSPRSHAKNIQYF.

The V and J genes are TRBV7-9 and TRBJ1-6; 7 bases agree with TRBD1. This CDR3 has 16 residues. Germline lookup yields CDR1 SEHNR and CDR2 FQNEAQ (reference sequence). V was pared by 1 base and J by 7 bases, with 7 bases of the junction left unmatched. In nucleotides, the CDR3 is TGTGCCAGCAGCTTAGTTACAGGGGTAGGGAATTCACCCCTCCACTTT. This translates into CASSLVTGVGNSPLHF.

J is TRBJ2-5 and V is TRBV7-2, with D unclear. V shed 5 bases and J shed 2 bases, with 15 bases lying between them. The V gene's germline CDR1 is SGHTA and CDR2 FQGNSA. CDR3 size: 15 residues. CDR3 sequence reads: CASSPRRTLQETQYF. The CDR3 DNA follows: TGTGCCAGCAGCCCGCGGCGGACCCTTCAAGAGACCCAGTACTTC.

This clone showed up just once. The chain combines TRBV11-2 with TRBJ2-5; no clear D gene. CDR1 is SGHAT, CDR2 FQNNGV, per germline. The V end was cut by 3 bases, the J end by 4 bases, with 6 bases between. There are 12 residues in the CDR3. This CDR3 reads CASSFLSETQYF. The CDR3 DNA is TGTGCCAGCAGCTTTCTTTCAGAGACCCAGTACTTC.

The chain couples TRBV9 to TRBJ2-1; 7 bases are shared with TRBD2. J lost 2 bases, V lost 1 base, and 3 bases had no gene match. The germline V gene has CDR1 SGDLS and CDR2 YYNGEE. The CDR3 runs to 15 residues. DNA of the CDR3: TGTGCCAGCAGCGTAAACAGCGGGGCCTACAATGAGCAGTTCTTC. This sequence encodes CASSVNSGAYNEQFF.

This clone was detected only once. The chain joins TRBV21-1 to TRBJ1-2. TRBV21-1 counts as a pseudogene. There are 14 residues in the CDR3. The CDR3 here is CASSKGTGSYGYTF. In nucleotides, the CDR3 is TGTGCCAGCAGCAAAGGAACCGGGAGCTATGGCTACACCTTC.

This CDR3 reads CASSLPGLATDTQYF. DNA for the CDR3: TGTGCCAGCAGTTTACCCGGACTAGCCACAGATACGCAGTATTTT. The gene calls are TRBV28 and TRBJ2-3; 8 bases fit TRBD2. The germline CDR1 and CDR2 sequences are MDHEN and SYDVKM. This CDR3 is 15 amino acids long. V lost 2 bases and J lost 2; bases outside the gene matches: 3.

The chain uses TRBV13 and TRBJ2-7, with TRBD2 matching over 9 bases. This CDR3 region has 13 residues. Germline CDR1 reads PRHDT; CDR2 reads FYEKMQ (reference sequence). With 5 bases clipped from V and 7 bases from J, the junction kept 6 bases outside the gene matches. CDR3 protein: CASSTPGLAEQYF. CDR3 DNA: TGTGCCAGCAGCACCCCGGGACTAGCAGAGCAGTACTTC. Full variable domain (remainder filled in from reference TRBV13 and TRBJ2-7): AAGVIQSPRHLIKEKRETATLKCYPIPRHDTVYWYQQGPGQDPQFLISFYEKMQSDKGSIPDRFSAQQFSDYHSELNMSSLELGDSALYFCASSTPGLAEQYFGPGTRLTVT.

The chain uses TRBV28 and TRBJ2-3; unclear D gene. CDR3 length equals 14 residues. Germline CDR1 and CDR2: MDHEN and SYDVKM. V lost 3 bases, J lost 6 bases, and 13 bases lay in between. In DNA form, the CDR3 reads TGTGCCAGCAGTTTGTCCGGTGCCAGGGATACGCAGTATTTT. It encodes CASSLSGARDTQYF.

V and J are TRBV30 and TRBJ2-1; the D is unclear. The CDR3 has 14 amino acids. Germline lookup yields CDR1 GTSNPN and CDR2 SVGIG (reference sequence). V was cut by 6 bases and J by 7 bases, with 19 bases left in between. For the CDR3, the DNA is TGTGCCTGCACGAACTGGTACCCCTTGAATGAGCAGTTCTTC. It yields the protein CACTNWYPLNEQFF.

The rearrangement joins TRBV6-5 to TRBJ1-5; 7 nucleotides line up with TRBD1. Losses at the gene ends were 6 bases for V and 4 bases for J; bases not matched to a gene: 3. The V gene's germline CDR1 is MNHEY and CDR2 SVGAGI. The CDR3 covers 13 residues. This CDR3 reads CASRQGLNQPQHF. CDR3 DNA sequence: TGTGCCAGCAGACAGGGGCTAAATCAGCCCCAGCATTTT.

The V and J genes are TRBV19 and TRBJ2-1, with TRBD2 matching over 8 bases. Germline V gives CDR1 LNHDA, CDR2 SQIVND (reference sequence). This CDR3 is built from 15 residues. After removal of 1 base from V and 9 bases from J, the junction contained 8 bases not matched to a gene. CDR3 in amino acids: CASSIVTSAGGEQFF. CDR3 coding DNA: TGTGCCAGTAGTATAGTAACTAGCGCGGGAGGTGAGCAGTTCTTC.

V usage is TRBV5-1 and J usage is TRBJ1-1; D unresolved. CDR1 is SGHRS and CDR2 is YFSETQ in the germline V gene. V was pared by 2 bases and J by 2 bases, with 10 bases between. CDR3 length: 14 amino acids. The CDR3 DNA follows: TGCGCCAGCAGCTTCAGCGGCCCCAACACTGAAGCTTTCTTT. It is translated as CASSFSGPNTEAFF. Combining the CDR3 with reference TRBV5-1 and TRBJ1-1 gives the whole variable domain KAGVTQTPRYLIKTRGQQVTLSCSPISGHRSVSWYQQTPGQGLQFLFEYFSETQRNKGNFPGRFSGRQFSNSRSEMNVSTLELGDSALYLCASSFSGPNTEAFFGQGTRLTVV.